This TCR beta chain was sequenced for a study of Ad26.COV2.S vaccination and SARS-CoV-2 variants. Study overall: This donor came from the COV1001 trial of Ad26.COV2.S. Recipients of Ad26.COV2.S got it intramuscularly, once or twice 56 days apart.

Notes on the study in general: TCR breadth and depth estimates may have understated total T cell responses. Substantial breadth in spike-specific CD8+ and CD4+ T cell responses was reportedly seen after vaccination.

Sequencing used immunoSEQ multiplex PCR; TCRdb keeps in-frame clones, though not all of them. The data hold about 380,000 clones, with around 82% observed a single time. Stated treatment: about 20 received Ad26.COV2.S at low or high dose, single or two shots; several received placebo; per-sample allocation not given. Samples came from day 63 after the first vaccine or placebo injection. Turning to this clone: The antigen remains unidentified.

The CDR3 spans 16 residues. The V gene's germline CDR1 is LGHNA and CDR2 YSLEER. V was pared by 0 bases and J by 0 bases, with 9 bases between. The receptor was derived from a person between 18 and 65 years old who received the Ad26.COV2.S COVID-19 vaccine or a placebo. The sample was peripheral blood, taken in a trial of Ad26.COV2.S vaccine versus placebo. The V call is TRBV4-3, the J call TRBJ1-5; D gene unclear. The CDR3 nucleotides are TGCGCCAGCAGCCAAGATGGGAGCAGTAGCAATCAGCCCCAGCATTTT. The encoded protein is CASSQDGSSSNQPQHF.